The sequence of this TCR beta chain was determined in a study of low-dose radiotherapy and immunotherapy resistance in tumors. This clonotype was recorded many times. V lost 5 bases, J lost 4 bases, and 12 bases lay in between. CDR3 length: 13 residues. Germline CDR1 reads SGHRS; CDR2 reads YFSETQ. As to time point: after trial treatment. The treatment is: LDRT plus nivolumab, ipilimumab, low-dose cyclophosphamide and aspirin (RACIN trial). Every donor was treated with nivolumab, ipilimumab, aspirin, low-dose cyclophosphamide and also low-dose radiotherapy. TRAV- and TRBV-specific primers were used for first-strand cDNA, which covered alpha and beta chains. Both a constant-region primer and a V-primer adapter served to amplify TCRs across 15 to 20 PCR cycles. TCRdb processed the reads anew with MiXCR; each CDR3 protein has one entry. Altogether tens of thousands of distinct CDR3 sequences are present, approximately 22% being singletons, with the ten largest covering roughly 13%.

V is TRBV5-1 and J is TRBJ1-2; no firm D call. The sample was PBMCs, taken after low-dose radiotherapy plus immunotherapy. The source is a female donor with ovarian cancer. In DNA, the CDR3 is TGCGCCAGCAGTGAAGGTTGGAGCTATGGCTACACCTTC. It yields the protein CASSEGWSYGYTF.